This is a list of T cell receptor beta chains from one sample in a study of regulatory T cells in long-lasting Graves disease. TCRdb used MiXCR to reprocess the multiplex PCR reads, holding one entry per CDR3 protein. The sample shows under 350,000 distinct CDR3 sequences, around a fifth of them seen only once. The material was peripheral blood mononuclear cells (PBMCs), obtained when the disease was refractory, from a patient treated with antithyroid drugs. The receptors come from a female donor with Graves disease. Both conserved end residues are trimmed from each CDR3. The D gene is left open where the match is weak.

>TRBJ2-5|TRBV27|NA
ASSLLARGETQY
>TRBJ1-4|TRBV27|NA
ASSFTGFNEKLF
>TRBJ2-7|TRBV28|NA
ASSLGGYIDEQY
>TRBJ2-2|TRBV12-3/TRBV12-4|NA
ASSRDMGNTGELF
>TRBJ2-4|TRBV20-1|NA
SARDVQGIGNIQY
>TRBJ2-7|TRBV2|NA
ASSPPRVQSYEQY
>TRBJ1-5|TRBV18|TRBD1
ASSPGQLQNQPQH
>TRBJ1-1|TRBV30|TRBD1
AWSQSARGDTEAF
>TRBJ1-5|TRBV5-1|NA
ASSVELGNQRKDPNQPQH
>TRBJ1-4|TRBV7-2|NA
ASSRKGEKLF
>TRBJ2-7|TRBV28|NA
ASSLRSSPGFLGQVTYEQY
>TRBJ1-1|TRBV3-1|TRBD1
ASSQAGGAEAF
>TRBJ2-5|TRBV5-1|TRBD1
ASSGTVPQETQY
>TRBJ1-6|TRBV27|TRBD1
ASSSTGTGGGYNSPLH
>TRBJ2-4|TRBV6-2/TRBV6-3|NA
ASSYSGGDLSRVY
>TRBJ2-7|TRBV18|NA
ASSGGTAYSVSYEQY
>TRBJ2-5|TRBV28|TRBD2
ASSHGLASF
>TRBJ2-2|TRBV2|NA
ASSSLVGTGELF
>TRBJ2-2|TRBV12-3/TRBV12-4|NA
ASMGLTATGELF
>TRBJ1-5|TRBV6-5|TRBD1
ASSWDSLNQPQH
>TRBJ2-3|TRBV30|NA
AWRGKGADTQY
>TRBJ2-2|TRBV28|TRBD1
ASSLSGTGVVTGELF
>TRBJ1-5|TRBV3-1|NA
ASSLIGQNQPQH
>TRBJ1-4|TRBV10-3|NA
AIKGGDEKLF
>TRBJ1-6|TRBV19|NA
ASSQPLARLPAYNSPFH
>TRBJ1-3|TRBV7-9|NA
ASSPGGAGPSDTIY
>TRBJ2-5|TRBV29-1|NA
SVESRGFQETQY
>TRBJ2-7|TRBV7-2|TRBD2
ASSPRLAGVGISYEQY
>TRBJ2-2|TRBV12-3/TRBV12-4|TRBD2
ASSLMVGLAGISNTGELF
>TRBJ2-7|TRBV6-2/TRBV6-3|NA
ASGPSYEQY
>TRBJ2-5|TRBV2|TRBD1
ASSPRTGGYQETQY
>TRBJ2-7|TRBV27|NA
ASSLFGTEQY
>TRBJ1-2|TRBV6-2/TRBV6-3|NA
ASRARGMDYGYT
>TRBJ2-5|TRBV5-1|NA
ASSLAIRPETQY
>TRBJ2-5|TRBV19|TRBD2
ASSRDVLAGEQETQY
>TRBJ2-7|TRBV20-1|TRBD2
SASRREGYEQY
>TRBJ2-2|TRBV2|TRBD1
ASSGTGLTGELF
>TRBJ1-4|TRBV20-1|NA
SARDRLGDSDYNEKLF
>TRBJ1-1|TRBV4-3|NA
ASSQDRGSFEAF
>TRBJ2-7|TRBV7-9|NA
ASSSLIGGYEQY
>TRBJ1-1|TRBV20-1|NA
SARWNTEAF
>TRBJ1-1|TRBV6-2/TRBV6-3|NA
ASSYAQGYTEAF
>TRBJ2-5|TRBV7-2|NA
ASSLGWEETQY
>TRBJ2-2|TRBV7-7|NA
ASSPGVTTGELF
>TRBJ2-5|TRBV28|NA
ASSFRSRGPAQY
>TRBJ2-7|TRBV28|NA
ASSLWAGSQYVQC
>TRBJ2-7|TRBV6-5|NA
ASSYSRRGQEQY
>TRBJ2-7|TRBV6-1|NA
ASSAQGTIYEQY
>TRBJ1-4|TRBV27|NA
ASSLIGERKKLF
>TRBJ2-7|TRBV29-1|TRBD1
SVGDRGREQY
>TRBJ1-3|TRBV6-1|NA
ASSSPSGNTIY
>TRBJ1-3|TRBV4-3|NA
ASSSGHRTSGNTIY
>TRBJ1-5|TRBV28|NA
ASRPGQGLAQH
>TRBJ2-5|TRBV12-3/TRBV12-4|TRBD2
ASSPFGAGGLQETQY
>TRBJ2-7|TRBV5-1|TRBD2
ASSPGTTSAYEQY
>TRBJ2-5|TRBV28|NA
ASSLSGVKRETQY
>TRBJ2-7|TRBV28|NA
ASSSGGPTHEQY
>TRBJ2-5|TRBV20-1|TRBD2
SARKPTGIAGGQETQY
>TRBJ1-5|TRBV19|NA
ASSTTEYSNQPQH
>TRBJ2-6|TRBV28|NA
ATGPATVVGANVLT